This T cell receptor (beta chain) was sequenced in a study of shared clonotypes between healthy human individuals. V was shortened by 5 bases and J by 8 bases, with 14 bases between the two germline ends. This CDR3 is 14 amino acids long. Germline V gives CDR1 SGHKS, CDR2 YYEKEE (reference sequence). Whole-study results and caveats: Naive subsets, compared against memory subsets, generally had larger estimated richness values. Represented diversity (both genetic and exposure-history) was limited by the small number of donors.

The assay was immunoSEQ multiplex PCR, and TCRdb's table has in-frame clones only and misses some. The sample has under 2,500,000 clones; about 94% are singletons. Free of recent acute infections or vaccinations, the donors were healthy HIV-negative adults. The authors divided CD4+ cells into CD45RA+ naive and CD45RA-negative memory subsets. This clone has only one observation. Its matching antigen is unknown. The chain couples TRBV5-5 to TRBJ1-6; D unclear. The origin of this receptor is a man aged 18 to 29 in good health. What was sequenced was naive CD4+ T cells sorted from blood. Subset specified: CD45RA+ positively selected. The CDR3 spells CASSSPGGYSPLHF. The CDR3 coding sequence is TGTGCCAGCAGTTCCCCGGGCGGATATTCACCCCTCCACTTT.